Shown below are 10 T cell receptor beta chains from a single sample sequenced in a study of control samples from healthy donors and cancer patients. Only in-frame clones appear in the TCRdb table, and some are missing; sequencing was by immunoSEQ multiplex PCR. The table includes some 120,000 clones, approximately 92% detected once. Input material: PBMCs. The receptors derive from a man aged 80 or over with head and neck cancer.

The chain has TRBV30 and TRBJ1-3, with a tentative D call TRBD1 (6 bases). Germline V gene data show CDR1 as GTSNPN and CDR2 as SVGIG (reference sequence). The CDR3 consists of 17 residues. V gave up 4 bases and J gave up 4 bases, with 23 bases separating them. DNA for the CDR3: TGTGCCTGGACGCACCTCCTCGTAGGGGGGCTCGGAAACACCATATATTTT. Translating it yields CAWTHLLVGGLGNTIYF.

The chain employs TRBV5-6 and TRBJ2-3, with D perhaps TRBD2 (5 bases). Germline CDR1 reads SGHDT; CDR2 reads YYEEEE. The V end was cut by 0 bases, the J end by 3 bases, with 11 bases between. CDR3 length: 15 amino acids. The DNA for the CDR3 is TGTGCCAGCAGCTTGGGCGGGTTCGAGACAGATACGCAGTATTTT. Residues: CASSLGGFETDTQYF.

CDR3 sequence: CASSASGVSYNEQFF. CDR3 nucleotides: TGTGCCAGCAGTGCAAGTGGGGTTTCCTACAATGAGCAGTTCTTC. V usage is TRBV9 and J usage is TRBJ2-1; D gene unclear. V lost 5 bases and J 1 base, leaving 13 bases between the germline ends. The CDR3 sequence is 15 residues long. Germline CDR1 and CDR2: SGDLS and YYNGEE.

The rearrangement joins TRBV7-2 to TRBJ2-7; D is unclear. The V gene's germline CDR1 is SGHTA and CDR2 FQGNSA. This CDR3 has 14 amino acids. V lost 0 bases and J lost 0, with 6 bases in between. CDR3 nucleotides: TGTGCCAGCAGCTTAGCCCACAGCTCCTACGAGCAGTACTTC. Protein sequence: CASSLAHSSYEQYF.

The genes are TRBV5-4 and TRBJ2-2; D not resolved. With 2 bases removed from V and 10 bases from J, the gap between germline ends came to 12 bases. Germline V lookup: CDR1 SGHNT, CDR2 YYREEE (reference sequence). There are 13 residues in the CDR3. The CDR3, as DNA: TGTGCCAGCAGCTTCGACTTGACACCGGAGCTGTTTTTT. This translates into CASSFDLTPELFF.

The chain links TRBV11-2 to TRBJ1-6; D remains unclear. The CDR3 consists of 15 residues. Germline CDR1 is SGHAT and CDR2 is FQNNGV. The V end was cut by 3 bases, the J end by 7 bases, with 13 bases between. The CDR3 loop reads CASSLQAPPNSPLHF. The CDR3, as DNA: TGTGCCAGCAGCTTGCAGGCCCCCCCCAATTCACCCCTCCACTTT.

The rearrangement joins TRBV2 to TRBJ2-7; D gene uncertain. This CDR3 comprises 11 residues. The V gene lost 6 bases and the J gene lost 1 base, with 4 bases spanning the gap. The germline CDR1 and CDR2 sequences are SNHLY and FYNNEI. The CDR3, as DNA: TGTGCCAGCAGCGCTTCCTACGAGCAGTACTTC. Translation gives CASSASYEQYF. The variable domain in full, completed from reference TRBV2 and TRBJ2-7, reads EPEVTQTPSHQVTQMGQEVILRCVPISNHLYFYWYRQILGQKVEFLVSFYNNEISEKSEIFDDQFSVERPDGSNFTLKIRSTKLEDSAMYFCASSASYEQYFGPGTRLTVT.

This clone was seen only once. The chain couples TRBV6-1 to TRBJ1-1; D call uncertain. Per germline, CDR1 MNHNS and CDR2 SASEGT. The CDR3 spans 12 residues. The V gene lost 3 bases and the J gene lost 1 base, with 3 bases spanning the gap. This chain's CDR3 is CASSERNTEAFF. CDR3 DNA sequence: TGTGCCAGCAGTGAGCGGAACACTGAAGCTTTCTTT.

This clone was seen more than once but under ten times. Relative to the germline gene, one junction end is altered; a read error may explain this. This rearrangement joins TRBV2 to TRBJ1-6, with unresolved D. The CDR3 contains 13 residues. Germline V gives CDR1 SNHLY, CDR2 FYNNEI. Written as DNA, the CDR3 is TGTGCCGGCAGCCGGCAGCCCAATTCACCCCTCCACTTT. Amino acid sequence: CAGSRQPNSPLHF.

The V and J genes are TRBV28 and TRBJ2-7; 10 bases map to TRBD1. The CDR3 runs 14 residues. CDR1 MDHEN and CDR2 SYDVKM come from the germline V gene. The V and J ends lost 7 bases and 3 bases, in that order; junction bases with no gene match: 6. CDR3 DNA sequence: TGTGCCAGCAACCAGGGACAGGGGATCTACGAGCAGTACTTC. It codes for CASNQGQGIYEQYF.